Listed below are T cell receptor beta chains from one sample, sequenced in a study of cytomegalovirus exposure and HLA in healthy donors. Profiled with immunoSEQ multiplex PCR; TCRdb holds only in-frame clones, not every one. The sample includes 120,000 or so clones, 80% of them seen just once. The source material was PBMCs. Every receptor here comes from a man aged 40-49 years in good health and CMV-seronegative. Both conserved end residues are part of each CDR3. Fields, in order: V gene, clone size, CDR3 protein. Clone size is stated in some rows and not others, as once, few, many or a class when expanded.

TRBV27 - CASSSPTGRGQQETQYF
TRBV28 - CASREGTTRAQYF
TRBV27 - CASRGTGRYEQYF
TRBV11-1 - CASSEGLAGENTGELFF
TRBV28 - CRGTEAFF
TRBV7-9 few CASSFGGAEKLFF
TRBV5-1 once CASSLFSGATRDTQYF
TRBV21-1 - CASRFAGSTDTQYF
TRBV6-1 - CASSEGAYGYTF
TRBV30 - CAWSGSGLRSYNEQFF
TRBV7-9 once CASSSGTGSRSGANVLTF
TRBV19 - CASTVRGRLGNEQFF
TRBV5-1 - CASSTDQGFGTEAFF
TRBV5-1 - CASKRRGGLMSNEQFF
TRBV6-5 - CASSQRGVLGGYTF
TRBV6-1 - CASSEDFLGQGLQDTQYF
TRBV6-5 - CASSYSRTGPQGYTF
TRBV19 - CAARDRGTEKLFF
TRBV19 few CASSMNGINQPQHF
TRBV6-1 - CASSGDYYEQYF
TRBV6-5 - CASSGGALNEKLFF
TRBV28 - CASSLLSRGYTF
TRBV28 - CASSLSGDNYGYTF
TRBV6-1 - CASSGTREETQYF
TRBV28 - CASSLRAGGGYEQYF
TRBV7-9 - CASSLWGYAGEPQHF
TRBV28 - CASSLLGRMNTEAFF
TRBV10-3 - CAISESNQDRNQPQHF
TRBV9 - CASSVALGTGERETQYF
TRBV2 - CASSPRAKGSPLHF
TRBV6-1 once CASSEQAGGVGELFF
TRBV29-1 - CSVEVEVRDEQFF
TRBV10-1 - CASSDGAGGQETQYF
TRBV7-2 - CASSLVGGAGTKNIQYF
TRBV19 - CASSPEVYNEQFF
TRBV5-1 few CASSWARQANEQFF
TRBV7-2 - CASSSGGASMNTEAFF
TRBV29-1 once CSAYLVQETQYF
TRBV6-5 - CASRVTGSVGELFF
TRBV27 - CASSETGTSSAYNEQFF
TRBV6-5 - CASSPDRDEQYF
TRBV30 - CAWTKGQARVAFF
TRBV27 - CASSFDGTGGTGELFF
TRBV5-1 - CASSLGGNYQETQYF
TRBV6-6 - CASSTAQGTEAFF
TRBV7-2 few CASSAGLAGGGYEQYF
TRBV27 - CASSHTSGTANEKLFF
TRBV7-8 - CASSLDRGEAFF
TRBV27 - CASSASLPGQTYEQYF
TRBV11-2 - CASSRGGNEQYF